One and the same sample provided the 23 T cell receptor beta chains below, sequenced in a study of blood T cell repertoires in COVID-19. The method was immunoSEQ multiplex PCR; TCRdb's version includes in-frame clones alone and lacks a portion of them. The table includes about 140,000 clones, roughly three quarters detected once. Sequenced material: peripheral blood. All receptors come from a woman aged 55-70 years with acute or convalescent COVID-19.

The chain uses TRBV10-3 and TRBJ2-7; 10 bases match TRBD2. V shed 4 bases and J 6 bases; nucleotides not matched to a gene: 12. This CDR3 spans 16 amino acids. The V gene's germline CDR1 is ENHRY and CDR2 SYGVKD. The CDR3 nucleotides are TGTGCCATCAGTGGAGGTCCTAGCGGGAGAGCTGGCGAGCAGTACTTC. It specifies CAISGGPSGRAGEQYF.

This clone was detected only once. The chain uses TRBV6-1 and TRBJ1-1; D gene uncertain. This CDR3 has 12 amino acids. V was shortened by 2 bases and J by 4 bases, with 5 bases between the two germline ends. CDR1 is MNHNS and CDR2 is SASEGT in the germline V gene. Here the CDR3 DNA reads TGTGCCAGCAGTGAACTGTTCACTGAAGCTTTCTTT. Encoded protein: CASSELFTEAFF.

V is TRBV7-6 and J is TRBJ2-7; 12 nucleotides line up with TRBD1. The germline V gene encodes CDR1 SGHVS and CDR2 FNYEAQ. The V segment lost 1 base and the J segment 4 bases; nucleotides outside the gene matches: 5. CDR3 length: 16 residues. This CDR3 reads CASSLGGTGGRYEQYF. The CDR3 DNA reads TGTGCCAGCAGCTTAGGAGGGACAGGGGGCCGGTACGAGCAGTACTTC.

CDR3: CASSHDRGGYEQYF. The CDR3 DNA reads as TGTGCCAGCAGTCATGACCGAGGTGGCTACGAGCAGTACTTC. The rearrangement links TRBV6-5 to TRBJ2-7; D is uncertain. The V end lost 5 bases, the J end lost 3 bases, and 14 bases lay between the germline ends. In germline, CDR1 is MNHEY, CDR2 SVGAGI. CDR3 length: 14 residues.

The rearrangement uses TRBV19 and TRBJ2-1, with D possibly being TRBD2 (5 bases). CDR1 LNHDA and CDR2 SQIVND come from the germline V gene (reference sequence). The ends were cut back, 8 bases at V and 15 bases at J, with 20 bases in the middle. This CDR3 contains 12 residues. The chain's CDR3 is CASRSTGRWWFF. CDR3 nucleotide sequence: TGTGCCAGTCGATCGACGGGGAGATGGTGGTTCTTC.

The chain is built from TRBV27 and TRBJ2-7, with D perhaps TRBD1 (6 bases). V was trimmed by 8 bases and J by 3 bases, leaving 23 bases between them. CDR3 size: 16 residues. Germline CDR1 MNHEY, CDR2 SMNVEV (reference sequence). DNA for the CDR3: TGTGCCAGCCGACCTCTCCAGGGGCTGTCTGACTACGAGCAGTACTTC. Translated, it gives CASRPLQGLSDYEQYF.

This clone was seen once. This chain joins TRBV5-1 and TRBJ1-2; 8 nucleotides align to TRBD1. CDR1 is SGHRS, CDR2 YFSETQ, per germline. The CDR3 consists of 16 residues. The trim removed 4 bases at V and 3 bases at J, leaving 11 bases unmatched. The DNA for the CDR3 is TGCGCCAGCAGCAGTGGACAGGGAGGCATCGACTATGGCTACACCTTC. Amino acids: CASSSGQGGIDYGYTF. The whole variable domain, remainder taken from reference TRBV5-1 and TRBJ1-2, is KAGVTQTPRYLIKTRGQQVTLSCSPISGHRSVSWYQQTPGQGLQFLFEYFSETQRNKGNFPGRFSGRQFSNSRSEMNVSTLELGDSALYLCASSSGQGGIDYGYTFGSGTRLTVV.

The rearrangement uses TRBV19 and TRBJ2-1; tentatively, D is TRBD2 (6 bases). Per germline, CDR1 LNHDA and CDR2 SQIVND (reference sequence). The CDR3 consists of 16 residues. V was cut by 9 bases and J by 0 bases, with 18 bases left in between. This chain's CDR3 is CASHTPGGSSYNEQFF. The CDR3 bases are TGTGCCAGCCACACACCCGGGGGTAGCTCCTACAATGAGCAGTTCTTC.

The genes are TRBV13 and TRBJ2-3; 9 positions agree with TRBD1. The CDR3 covers 15 residues. V gave up 1 base and J gave up 5 bases; unmatched junction bases: 4. Germline lookup yields CDR1 PRHDT and CDR2 FYEKMQ (reference sequence). In nucleotides, the CDR3 is TGTGCCAGCAGCTTAGCGACGACAGGGGGAGATACGCAGTATTTT. As protein: CASSLATTGGDTQYF.

The table lists this clone with a count of one. The rearrangement links TRBV5-6 to TRBJ2-1, with D hard to call. The CDR3 length is 13 residues. V dropped 7 bases and J dropped 2 bases, with 10 bases sitting between them. The germline CDR1 and CDR2 sequences are SGHDT and YYEEEE. CDR3 sequence reads: CASATSPYNEQFF. Here the CDR3 DNA reads TGTGCCAGCGCAACGAGCCCCTACAATGAGCAGTTCTTC.

A few counts support this clone. The chain has TRBV7-8 and TRBJ1-5; maybe TRBD1 (6 bases). This CDR3 comprises 14 residues. Germline loops: CDR1 SGHVS, CDR2 FQNEAQ. Deletions cut 3 bases from V and 6 bases from J, with 12 bases between. The CDR3 DNA follows: TGTGCCAGCAGCTTGGGAGGGGGAGGTCAGCCCCAGCATTTT. Translated, it gives CASSLGGGGQPQHF.

This clone was detected only a few times. The chain links TRBV28 to TRBJ1-5; D remains unclear. The CDR3 extends over 14 amino acids. V lost 7 bases, J lost 0 bases, and 10 bases lay in between. Looked up from germline, CDR1 is MDHEN and CDR2 is SYDVKM. CDR3 residues: CASNFRGSNQPQHF. CDR3 in DNA: TGTGCCAGCAATTTCCGGGGTAGCAATCAGCCCCAGCATTTT.

The chain uses TRBV27 and TRBJ1-2; TRBD1 might be the D (6 bases). The CDR3 spans 15 residues. Germline V lookup: CDR1 MNHEY, CDR2 SMNVEV (reference sequence). The ends were cut back, 2 bases at V and 4 bases at J, with 14 bases in the middle. For the CDR3, the DNA is TGTGCCAGCAGTTTAGGGGGCGGCAGGGGCTATGGCTACACCTTC. This gives the protein CASSLGGGRGYGYTF.

The chain couples TRBV28 to TRBJ1-3; D not certain. Germline V CDR1 and CDR2: MDHEN, SYDVKM. Trimming left V 2 bases short and J 0 bases short, with 11 bases between. The CDR3 extends over 16 amino acids. CDR3 bases: TGTGCCAGCAGTTTAATAGCTGGGAGCTCTGGAAACACCATATATTTT. Its protein is CASSLIAGSSGNTIYF.

The rearrangement links TRBV28 to TRBJ1-6, with D unresolved. Trimming left V 7 bases short and J 3 bases short, with 10 bases between. The germline V gene has CDR1 MDHEN and CDR2 SYDVKM. The CDR3 covers 14 residues. The CDR3 sequence is CASIVVLYNSPLHF. CDR3 DNA sequence: TGTGCCAGCATCGTCGTACTCTATAATTCACCCCTCCACTTT.

The chain recombines TRBV28 with TRBJ2-1; 8 nucleotides match TRBD2. The junction had 11 bases not matched to a gene; V was cut back by 5 bases and J by 5 bases. The CDR3 loop spans 16 amino acids. Germline CDR1 and CDR2: MDHEN and SYDVKM. CDR3: CASSPGLSGSDNEQFF. In DNA form, the CDR3 reads TGTGCCAGCAGTCCGGGACTAAGCGGGAGTGACAATGAGCAGTTCTTC.

This chain joins TRBV6-6 and TRBJ2-1; TRBD2 might be the D (5 bases). The CDR3 loop spans 15 amino acids. The germline CDR1 and CDR2 sequences are MNHNY and SVGAGI (reference sequence). V was trimmed by 5 bases and J by 0 bases, leaving 11 bases between them. The CDR3 protein is CASSLGGFSYNEQFF. CDR3 in DNA: TGTGCCAGCAGTCTCGGCGGGTTCTCCTACAATGAGCAGTTCTTC.

The chain has TRBV19 and TRBJ2-7; D possibly corresponds to TRBD2 (6 bases). The germline V gene has CDR1 LNHDA and CDR2 SQIVND (reference sequence). The CDR3 extends over 15 amino acids. V lost 1 base, J lost 0 bases, and 10 bases lay in between. The CDR3 DNA reads TGTGCCAGTAGTATAGGGTCGGGGGTCTCCTACGAGCAGTACTTC. The encoded protein is CASSIGSGVSYEQYF.

The chain has TRBV5-1 and TRBJ2-3, with 8 bases matching TRBD2. This CDR3 comprises 15 residues. Germline values: CDR1 SGHRS, CDR2 YFSETQ. Trimming cost V 0 bases and J 3 bases; bases outside gene matches: 3. The CDR3 sequence: CASSLAGGRTDTQYF. The CDR3 bases are TGCGCCAGCAGCTTGGCGGGCGGGAGGACAGATACGCAGTATTTT.

The V and J genes are TRBV29-1 and TRBJ2-7; D possibly corresponds to TRBD1 (7 bases). The CDR3 totals 13 residues. Germline V gene data show CDR1 as SQVTM and CDR2 as ANQGSEA. The V and J ends lost 3 bases and 4 bases respectively, with 13 bases between them. The CDR3 loop is CSVDLQGTYEQYF. The CDR3 region has the DNA TGCAGCGTTGACTTACAGGGGACTTACGAGCAGTACTTC.

The gene calls are TRBV7-2 and TRBJ2-7; 8 nucleotides align to TRBD2. The germline gives CDR1 SGHTA, CDR2 FQGNSA. The junction had 6 bases not matched to a gene; V was cut back by 1 base and J by 7 bases. The CDR3 contains 14 residues. CDR3 sequence: CASSLEGLVGEQYF. CDR3 in DNA: TGTGCCAGCAGCTTAGAGGGACTAGTAGGTGAGCAGTACTTC.

The chain links TRBV5-6 to TRBJ1-5, with a tentative D call TRBD1 (6 bases). V was cut by 1 base and J by 6 bases, with 14 bases left in between. The CDR3 sequence is 15 residues long. Germline V gives CDR1 SGHDT, CDR2 YYEEEE. The CDR3 nucleotides read TGTGCCAGCAGCTTGCGGACAGTACGCGCTCAGCCCCAGCATTTT. It codes for CASSLRTVRAQPQHF.

The chain carries TRBV19 and TRBJ2-1, with 11 bases aligning to TRBD2. J gave up 4 bases and V 4 bases, and 3 bases lay outside the gene matches. The CDR3 is made up of 15 amino acids. CDR1 and CDR2 from the germline V gene are LNHDA and SQIVND (reference sequence). Written as DNA, the CDR3 is TGTGCCAGTAGTAAGGCTAGCGGGAGGTACAATGAGCAGTTCTTC. Its protein product is CASSKASGRYNEQFF.